These 7 T cell receptor beta chains were sequenced from one sample in a study of neurological immune-mediated disorders (dated by TCRdb to between 2019 and 2020). Library preparation was by 5' RACE. TCRdb records Illumina HiSeq 2500 as the sequencer. The raw public data were reprocessed by TCRdb itself: fastp quality trimming at Q25, MiXCR clonotype calling, in-frame beta chains only. CDR3 protein duplicates are merged, each entry listing the most common genes and DNA. This sample is represented by fewer than 65,000 distinct CDR3 sequences; more than 4% of them were singletons. About 3% of the sample lies in the top ten. Sequences were obtained from PBMCs. The receptor source for this set is a man aged 50-59 years with multiple sclerosis.

This clonotype was observed many times. The rearrangement links TRBV28 to TRBJ1-6; D gene uncertain. The V gene lost 11 bases and the J gene lost 8 bases, with 16 bases spanning the gap. The CDR3 extends over 13 amino acids. Per germline, CDR1 MDHEN and CDR2 SYDVKM. CDR3 sequence (DNA): TGTGCCGGTCAGGACTTCCCGGATTCACCCCTCCACTTT. It yields the protein CAGQDFPDSPLHF.

A note on this clonotype: This clone may be a read error of a much larger clone one base away. The chain recombines TRBV20-1 with TRBJ2-7, with TRBD1 matching over 7 bases. J lost 7 bases, V lost 1 base, and 10 bases had no gene match. Looked up from germline, CDR1 is DFQATT and CDR2 is SNEGSKA (reference sequence). This CDR3 is built from 14 residues. CDR3 in DNA: TGCAGTGCTAGAGGTGGTGGACAGGTGGAAGAGCAGTACTTC. Its translation is CSARGGGQVEEQYF.

At least ten counts were recorded for this clonotype. The chain joins TRBV20-1 to TRBJ1-1, with a weak D call TRBD1 (6 bases). Per germline, CDR1 DFQATT and CDR2 SNEGSKA (reference sequence). Trimming pared 3 bases from V and 3 bases from J, leaving 8 bases between. The CDR3 sequence is 12 residues long. CDR3 DNA sequence: TGCAGTGCTAGGAACAGGGACACTGAAGCTTTCTTT. It translates to CSARNRDTEAFF.

This clonotype appeared many times. The chain joins TRBV20-1 to TRBJ1-5, with 7 nucleotides matching TRBD1. Germline CDR1 is DFQATT and CDR2 is SNEGSKA (reference sequence). The CDR3 runs to 14 residues. Trimming took 6 bases from V and 5 from J; bases not matched to a gene: 10. The CDR3: CSAPRHRGDQPQHF. The DNA for the CDR3 is TGCAGTGCCCCGAGACACAGGGGTGATCAGCCCCAGCATTTT.

This clonotype was found many times. This rearrangement joins TRBV11-2 to TRBJ1-6; the match to TRBD1 covers 7 bases. The CDR3 contains 16 residues. Germline CDR1 is SGHAT and CDR2 is FQNNGV. V shed 2 bases and J 2 bases; nucleotides not matched to a gene: 3. The CDR3 reads CASSLSGQTYNSPLHF. DNA of the CDR3: TGTGCCAGCAGCTTATCGGGACAGACCTATAATTCACCCCTCCACTTT.

In this sample, this clonotype turned up many times. The gene calls are TRBV28 and TRBJ2-1, with TRBD1 identical over 8 bases. V lost 6 bases, J lost 5 bases, and 18 bases stayed unmatched. This CDR3 has 18 residues. Germline CDR1 is MDHEN and CDR2 is SYDVKM. The CDR3 reads CASRQRLGRGQAHNEQFF. Here the CDR3 DNA reads TGTGCCAGCAGGCAACGCCTGGGTCGGGGACAGGCCCACAATGAGCAGTTCTTC.

This clonotype was observed many times. An end of the junction differs from the germline gene, which may be a read error. V is TRBV12-3 or TRBV12-4 and J is TRBJ2-2, with 7 bases identical to TRBD2. This CDR3 comprises 13 residues. The CDR3 region is CASSLAATGELFF. The CDR3 DNA reads as TGTGCCAGCAGTCTAGCGGCCACCGGGGAGCTGTTTTTT.